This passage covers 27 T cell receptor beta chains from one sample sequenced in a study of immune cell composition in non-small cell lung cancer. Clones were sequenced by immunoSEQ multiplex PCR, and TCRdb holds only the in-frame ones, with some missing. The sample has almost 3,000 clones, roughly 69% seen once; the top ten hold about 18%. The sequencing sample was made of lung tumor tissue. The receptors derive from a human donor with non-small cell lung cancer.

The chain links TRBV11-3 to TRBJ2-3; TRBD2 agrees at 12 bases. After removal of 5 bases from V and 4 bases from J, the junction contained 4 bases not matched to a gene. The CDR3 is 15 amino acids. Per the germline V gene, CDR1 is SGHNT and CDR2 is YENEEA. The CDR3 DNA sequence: TGTGCCAGCAGCAAACTAGCGGGAGGATCAGATACGCAGTATTTT. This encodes CASSKLAGGSDTQYF.

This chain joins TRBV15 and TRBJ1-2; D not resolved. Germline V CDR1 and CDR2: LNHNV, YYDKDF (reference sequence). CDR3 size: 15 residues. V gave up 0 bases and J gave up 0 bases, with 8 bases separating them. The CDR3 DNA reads TGTGCCACCAGCAGAGATCCACATGCTAACTATGGCTACACCTTC. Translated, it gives CATSRDPHANYGYTF.

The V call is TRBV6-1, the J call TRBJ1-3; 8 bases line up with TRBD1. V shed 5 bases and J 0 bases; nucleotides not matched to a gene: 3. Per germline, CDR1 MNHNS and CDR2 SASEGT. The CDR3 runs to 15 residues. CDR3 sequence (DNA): TGTGCCAGCAGTCGGGACAGGAGCTCTGGAAACACCATATATTTT. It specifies CASSRDRSSGNTIYF.

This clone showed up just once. The CDR3: CASSLEEDRGYGYTF. DNA for the CDR3: TGTGCCAGCAGCTTAGAAGAGGACAGGGGCTACGGCTACACCTTC. The chain uses TRBV7-8 and TRBJ1-2, with 9 bases that match TRBD1. The junction had 8 bases not matched to a gene; V was cut back by 1 base and J by 8 bases. The CDR3 totals 15 residues. Germline V gives CDR1 SGHVS, CDR2 FQNEAQ. The full variable domain, with the rest looked up from reference TRBV7-8 and TRBJ1-2, is GAGVSQSPRYKVAKRGQDVALRCDPISGHVSLFWYQQALGQGPEFLTYFQNEAQLDKSGLPSDRFFAERPEGSVSTLKIQRTQQEDSAVYLCASSLEEDRGYGYTFGSGTRLTVV.

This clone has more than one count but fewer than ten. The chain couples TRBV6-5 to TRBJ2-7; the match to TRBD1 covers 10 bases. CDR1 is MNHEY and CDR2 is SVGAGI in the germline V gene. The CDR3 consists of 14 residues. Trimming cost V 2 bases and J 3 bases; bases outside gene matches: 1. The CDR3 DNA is TGTGCCAGCAGTTACAGGGACAGGGGCTACGAGCAGTACTTC. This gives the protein CASSYRDRGYEQYF.

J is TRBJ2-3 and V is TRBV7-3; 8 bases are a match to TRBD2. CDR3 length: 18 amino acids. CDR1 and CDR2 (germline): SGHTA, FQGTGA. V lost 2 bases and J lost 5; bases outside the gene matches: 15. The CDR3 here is CASSLGFREGVRGDTQYF. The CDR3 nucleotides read TGTGCCAGCAGCTTAGGTTTTCGGGAGGGCGTCCGGGGAGATACGCAGTATTTT.

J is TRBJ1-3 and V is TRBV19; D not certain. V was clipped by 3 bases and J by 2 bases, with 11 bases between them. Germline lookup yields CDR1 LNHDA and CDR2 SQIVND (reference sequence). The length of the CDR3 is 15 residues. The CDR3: CASSISSVTGNTIYF. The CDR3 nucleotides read TGTGCCAGTAGTATCTCAAGCGTAACTGGAAACACCATATATTTT. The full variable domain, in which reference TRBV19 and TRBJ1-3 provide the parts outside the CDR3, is DGGITQSPKYLFRKEGQNVTLSCEQNLNHDAMYWYRQDPGQGLRLIYYSQIVNDFQKGDIAEGYSVSREKKESFPLTVTSAQKNPTAFYLCASSISSVTGNTIYFGEGSWLTVV.

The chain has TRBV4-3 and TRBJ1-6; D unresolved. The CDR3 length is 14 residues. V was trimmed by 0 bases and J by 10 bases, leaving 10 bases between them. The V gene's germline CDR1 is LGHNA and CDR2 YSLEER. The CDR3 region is CASSQDPLRSPLHF. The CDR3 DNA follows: TGCGCCAGCAGCCAAGATCCTCTCCGGTCACCCCTCCACTTT.

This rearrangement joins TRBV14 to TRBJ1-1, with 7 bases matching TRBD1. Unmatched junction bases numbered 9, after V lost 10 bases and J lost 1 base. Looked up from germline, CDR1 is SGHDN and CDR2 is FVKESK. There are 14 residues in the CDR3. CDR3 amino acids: CATSHRGQNTEAFF. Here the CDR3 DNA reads TGTGCCACATCTCACAGGGGACAGAACACTGAAGCTTTCTTT.

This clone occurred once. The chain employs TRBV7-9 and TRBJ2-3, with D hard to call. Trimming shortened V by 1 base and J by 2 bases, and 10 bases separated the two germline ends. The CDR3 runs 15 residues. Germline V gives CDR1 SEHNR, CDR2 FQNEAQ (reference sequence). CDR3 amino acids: CASSLGAGITDTQYF. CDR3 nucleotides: TGTGCCAGCAGCTTAGGGGCAGGAATCACAGATACGCAGTATTTT. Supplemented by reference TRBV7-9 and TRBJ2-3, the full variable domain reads DTGVSQNPRHKITKRGQNVTFRCDPISEHNRLYWYRQTLGQGPEFLTYFQNEAQLEKSRLLSDRFSAERPKGSFSTLEIQRTEQGDSAMYLCASSLGAGITDTQYFGPGTRLTVL.

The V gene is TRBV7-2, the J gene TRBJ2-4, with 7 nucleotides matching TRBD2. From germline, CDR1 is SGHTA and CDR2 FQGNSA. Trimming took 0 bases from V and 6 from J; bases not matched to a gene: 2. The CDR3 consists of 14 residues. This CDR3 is CASSLAAGANIQYF. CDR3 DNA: TGTGCCAGCAGCTTAGCGGCGGGAGCAAACATTCAGTACTTC.

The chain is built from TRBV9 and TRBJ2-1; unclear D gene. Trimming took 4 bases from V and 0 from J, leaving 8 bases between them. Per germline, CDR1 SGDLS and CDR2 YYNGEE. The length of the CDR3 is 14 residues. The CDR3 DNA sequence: TGTGCCAGCAGCCGGGTTAGCTCCTACAATGAGCAGTTCTTC. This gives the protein CASSRVSSYNEQFF.

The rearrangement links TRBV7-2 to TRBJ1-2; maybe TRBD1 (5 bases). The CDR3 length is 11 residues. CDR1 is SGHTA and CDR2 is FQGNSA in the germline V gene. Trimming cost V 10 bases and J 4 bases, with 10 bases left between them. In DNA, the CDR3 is TGTGCCACCCTAGGGGCCTATGGCTACACCTTC. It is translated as CATLGAYGYTF.

The CDR3 protein is CASSLSVQGAYEQYF. Written as DNA, the CDR3 is TGTGCCAGCAGTTTAAGTGTCCAGGGCGCGTACGAGCAGTACTTC. The chain joins TRBV28 to TRBJ2-7, with D perhaps matching TRBD1 (5 bases). CDR3 size: 15 residues. Trimming cost V 2 bases and J 4 bases, with 15 bases left between them. Germline lookup yields CDR1 MDHEN and CDR2 SYDVKM.

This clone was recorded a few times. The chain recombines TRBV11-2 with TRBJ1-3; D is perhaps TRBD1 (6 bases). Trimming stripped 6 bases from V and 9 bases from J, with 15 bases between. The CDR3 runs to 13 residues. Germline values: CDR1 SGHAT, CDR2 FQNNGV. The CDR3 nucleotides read TGTGCCAGCAGGCTAGGGGGAACGGGCACCATATATTTT. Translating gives CASRLGGTGTIYF.

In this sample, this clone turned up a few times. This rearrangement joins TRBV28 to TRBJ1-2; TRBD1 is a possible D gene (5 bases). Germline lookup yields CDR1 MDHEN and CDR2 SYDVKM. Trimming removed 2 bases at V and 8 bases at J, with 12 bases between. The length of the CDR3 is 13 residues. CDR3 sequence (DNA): TGTGCCAGCAGTTTAGACAGAGGCACGGGCTACACCTTC. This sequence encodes CASSLDRGTGYTF.

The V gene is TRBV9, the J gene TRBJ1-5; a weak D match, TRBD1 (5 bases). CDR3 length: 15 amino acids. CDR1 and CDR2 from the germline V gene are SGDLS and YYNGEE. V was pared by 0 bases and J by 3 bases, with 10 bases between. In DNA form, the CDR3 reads TGTGCCAGCAGCGTAGGTCAGGGTTCCAATCAGCCCCAGCATTTT. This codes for CASSVGQGSNQPQHF.

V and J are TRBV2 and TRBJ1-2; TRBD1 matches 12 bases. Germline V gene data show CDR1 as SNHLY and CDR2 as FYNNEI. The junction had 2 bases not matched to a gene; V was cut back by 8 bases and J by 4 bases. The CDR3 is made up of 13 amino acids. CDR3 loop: CASGTGGFYGYTF. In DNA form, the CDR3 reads TGTGCCAGCGGGACAGGGGGCTTCTATGGCTACACCTTC.

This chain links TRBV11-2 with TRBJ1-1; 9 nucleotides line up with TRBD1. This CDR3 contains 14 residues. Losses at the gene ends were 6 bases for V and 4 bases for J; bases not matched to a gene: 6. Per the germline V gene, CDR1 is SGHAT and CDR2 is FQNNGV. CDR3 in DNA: TGTGCCAGCAGTTACAGGGGGCAAATCACTGAAGCTTTCTTT. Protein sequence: CASSYRGQITEAFF.

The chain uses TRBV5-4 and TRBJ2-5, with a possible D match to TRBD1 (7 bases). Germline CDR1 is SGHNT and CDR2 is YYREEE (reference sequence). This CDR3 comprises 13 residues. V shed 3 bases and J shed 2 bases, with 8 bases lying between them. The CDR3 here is CASSSGGQETQYF. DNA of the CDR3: TGTGCCAGCAGCTCAGGGGGGCAAGAGACCCAGTACTTC.

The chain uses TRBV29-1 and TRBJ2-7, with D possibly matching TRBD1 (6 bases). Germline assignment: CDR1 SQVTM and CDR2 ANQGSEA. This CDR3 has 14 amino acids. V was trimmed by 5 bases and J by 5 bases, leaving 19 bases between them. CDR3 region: CSVTRQGIGNEQYF. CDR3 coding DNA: TGCAGCGTTACCCGGCAGGGGATAGGGAACGAGCAGTACTTC.

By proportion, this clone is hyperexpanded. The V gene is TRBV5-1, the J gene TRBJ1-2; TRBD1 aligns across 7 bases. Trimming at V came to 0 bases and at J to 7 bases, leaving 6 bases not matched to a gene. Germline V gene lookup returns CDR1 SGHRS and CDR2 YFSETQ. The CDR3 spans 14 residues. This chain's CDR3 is CASSLAGTESGYTF. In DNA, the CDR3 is TGCGCCAGCAGCTTGGCCGGGACAGAATCTGGCTACACCTTC.

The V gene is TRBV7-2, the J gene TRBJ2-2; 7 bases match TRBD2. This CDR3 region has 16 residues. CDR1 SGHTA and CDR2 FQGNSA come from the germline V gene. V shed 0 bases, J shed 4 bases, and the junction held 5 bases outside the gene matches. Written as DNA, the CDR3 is TGTGCCAGCAGCTTAGCGCTGGGCGGGAGCACCGGGGAGCTGTTTTTT. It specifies CASSLALGGSTGELFF. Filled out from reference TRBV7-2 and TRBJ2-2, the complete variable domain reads GAGVSQSPSNKVTEKGKDVELRCDPISGHTALYWYRQSLGQGLEFLIYFQGNSAPDKSGLPSDRFSAERTGGSVSTLTIQRTQQEDSAVYLCASSLALGGSTGELFFGEGSRLTVL.

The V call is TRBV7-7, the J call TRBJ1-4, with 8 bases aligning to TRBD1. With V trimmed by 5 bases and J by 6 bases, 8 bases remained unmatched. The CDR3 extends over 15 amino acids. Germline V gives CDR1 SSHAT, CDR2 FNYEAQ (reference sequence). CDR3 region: CASSQTGAGYEKLFF. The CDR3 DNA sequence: TGTGCCAGCAGCCAGACAGGGGCGGGGTATGAAAAACTGTTTTTT. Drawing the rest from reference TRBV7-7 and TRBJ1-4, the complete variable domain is GAGVSQSPRYKVTKRGQDVTLRCDPISSHATLYWYQQALGQGPEFLTYFNYEAQPDKSGLPSDRFSAERPEGSISTLTIQRTEQRDSAMYRCASSQTGAGYEKLFFGSGTQLSVL.

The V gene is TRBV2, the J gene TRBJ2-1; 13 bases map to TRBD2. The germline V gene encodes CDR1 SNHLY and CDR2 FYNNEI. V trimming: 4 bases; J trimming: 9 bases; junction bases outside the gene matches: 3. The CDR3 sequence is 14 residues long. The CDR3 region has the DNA TGTGCCAGCAGTGGGACTAGCGGGAGAGGTGAGCAGTTCTTC. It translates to CASSGTSGRGEQFF.

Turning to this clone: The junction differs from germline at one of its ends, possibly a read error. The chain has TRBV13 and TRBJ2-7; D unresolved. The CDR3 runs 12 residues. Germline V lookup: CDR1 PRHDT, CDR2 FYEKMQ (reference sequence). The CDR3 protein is CTSSYPLGEQYF. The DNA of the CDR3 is TGTACCAGCAGCTACCCCCTCGGGGAGCAGTACTTC.

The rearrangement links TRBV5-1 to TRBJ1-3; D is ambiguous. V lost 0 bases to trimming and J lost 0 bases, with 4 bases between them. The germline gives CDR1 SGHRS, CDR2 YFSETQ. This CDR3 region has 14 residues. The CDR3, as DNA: TGCGCCAGCAGCTTGGACAACTCTGGAAACACCATATATTTT. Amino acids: CASSLDNSGNTIYF. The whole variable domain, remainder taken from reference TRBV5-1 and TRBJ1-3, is KAGVTQTPRYLIKTRGQQVTLSCSPISGHRSVSWYQQTPGQGLQFLFEYFSETQRNKGNFPGRFSGRQFSNSRSEMNVSTLELGDSALYLCASSLDNSGNTIYFGEGSWLTVV.